This T cell receptor beta chain derives from a study of blood T cell repertoires in COVID-19. The table came from immunoSEQ multiplex PCR; TCRdb's copy has only in-frame clones and leaves some out. Found here are about 50,000 clones, around 81% of them singletons; the top ten hold about 7.3%. The CDR3 has 16 residues. Germline values: CDR1 SGHKS, CDR2 YYEKEE (reference sequence). Trimming at V came to 4 bases and at J to 9 bases, leaving 13 bases not matched to a gene. Material for sequencing was peripheral blood. The clonotype comes from a man aged 65 to 85 with active COVID-19. This chain connects TRBV5-5 to TRBJ2-1; 10 positions agree with TRBD2. CDR3 protein: CASSRSQRGGFGEQFF. Written as DNA, the CDR3 is TGTGCCAGCAGCCGGAGCCAGCGGGGGGGCTTCGGTGAGCAGTTCTTC.